This record concerns one T cell receptor beta chain sequence. These data belong to a study of blood T cell repertoires in COVID-19. Turning to the study itself: The United States, Italy and Spain were the sources of the acute and convalescent COVID-19 samples. The cDNA or gDNA used as material had been derived from T cells, B-cell-depleted T cells, or PBMCs.

There are 16 residues in the CDR3. Trimming stripped 4 bases from V and 5 bases from J, with 20 bases between. Germline V gene lookup returns CDR1 MDHEN and CDR2 SYDVKM. In the original processing: Amplification from reference gene primers served as the basis for estimated nucleated cell counts. Generated by immunoSEQ multiplex PCR, the TCRdb table keeps only in-frame clones and is missing some. Clonal size and the V and J genes are those of that table, whereas D and trimming came from the DNA. The sample lists 85,000 to 130,000 clones, approximately 90% seen once, with 0.85% to 1% in the top ten. The chain combines TRBV28 with TRBJ2-5; perhaps TRBD2 as D (6 bases). Sequencing used peripheral blood. The source is a man aged 55 to 70 with acute or convalescent COVID-19. CDR3 bases: TGTGCCAGCAGTTCAAGACTAGGACGGTTGGGGGAGACCCAGTACTTC. This encodes CASSSRLGRLGETQYF.